This T cell receptor (beta chain) emerged from a study of blood T cell repertoires in COVID-19. Study summary: Nucleic acid was either cDNA or gDNA, and it came from T cells, B-cell-depleted T cells, or PBMCs.

Germline lookup yields CDR1 MNHEY and CDR2 SVGEGT. This CDR3 comprises 17 residues. The trim removed 5 bases at V and 4 bases at J, leaving 15 bases unmatched. Data came from immunoSEQ multiplex PCR; TCRdb stores just in-frame clones and leaves some out. The top ten hold 0.95% to 1.3% of the sample, which has around 310,000 clones, roughly 90% seen once. This chain links TRBV6-2 or TRBV6-3 with TRBJ1-1; TRBD1 matches at 8 bases. The specimen was peripheral blood. This sequence originates from a woman aged 40 to 50 with COVID-19, enrolled during active disease. The CDR3: CASSPPTGGWVSTEAFF. Here the CDR3 DNA reads TGTGCCAGCAGTCCACCAACAGGGGGATGGGTGAGCACTGAAGCTTTCTTT.